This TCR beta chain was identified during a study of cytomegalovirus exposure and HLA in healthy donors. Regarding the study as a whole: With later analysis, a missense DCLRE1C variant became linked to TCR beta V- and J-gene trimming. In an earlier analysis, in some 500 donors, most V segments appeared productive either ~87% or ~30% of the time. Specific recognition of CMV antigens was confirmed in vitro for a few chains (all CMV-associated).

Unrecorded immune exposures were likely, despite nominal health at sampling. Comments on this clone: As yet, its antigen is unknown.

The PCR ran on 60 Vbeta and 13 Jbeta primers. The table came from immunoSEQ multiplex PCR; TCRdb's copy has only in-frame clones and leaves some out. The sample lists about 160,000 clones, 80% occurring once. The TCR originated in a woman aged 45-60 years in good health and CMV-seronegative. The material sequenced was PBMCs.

The CDR3 loop reads CASRHGDSSYEQYF. In DNA form, the CDR3 reads TGTGCCAGTAGACACGGGGACAGCTCCTACGAGCAGTACTTC. This chain joins TRBV28 and TRBJ2-5; 7 nucleotides match TRBD1. The J call may be in error: the DNA end matches TRBJ2-7 better. Germline-derived CDR1 and CDR2 are MDHEN and SYDVKM. This CDR3 is built from 14 residues.